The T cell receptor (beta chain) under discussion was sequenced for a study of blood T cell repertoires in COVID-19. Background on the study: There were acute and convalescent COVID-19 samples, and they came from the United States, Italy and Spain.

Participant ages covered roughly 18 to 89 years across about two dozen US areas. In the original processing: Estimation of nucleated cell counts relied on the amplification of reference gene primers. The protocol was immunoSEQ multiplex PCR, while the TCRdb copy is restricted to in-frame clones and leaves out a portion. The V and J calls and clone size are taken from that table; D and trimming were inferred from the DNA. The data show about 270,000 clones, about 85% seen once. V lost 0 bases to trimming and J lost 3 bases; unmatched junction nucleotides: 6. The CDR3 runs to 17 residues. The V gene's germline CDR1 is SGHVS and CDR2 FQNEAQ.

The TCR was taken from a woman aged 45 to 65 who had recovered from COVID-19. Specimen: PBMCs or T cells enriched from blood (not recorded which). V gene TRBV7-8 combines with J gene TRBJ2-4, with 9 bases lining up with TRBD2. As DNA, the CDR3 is TGTGCCAGCAGCTTAGCCGGCGGGAGGGCCGGCAAAAACATTCAGTACTTC. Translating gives CASSLAGGRAGKNIQYF.